These 25 T cell receptor beta chains came from one sample sequenced in a study of OX40 agonist ivuxolimab in advanced cancers. Assay: immunoSEQ multiplex PCR; the TCRdb copy retains only in-frame clones and omits some. The data show approximately 89,000 clones, 75% to 95% seen once. Here the sequenced sample was CD4+ or CD8+ T cells sorted from blood, taken in a trial of the OX40 agonist ivuxolimab. These receptors all stem from an adult with an advanced solid tumor such as melanoma, head and neck, liver or kidney cancer.

The CDR3 DNA sequence: TGTGCCAGCAGCGTACTAGCGGAGGGTGGTACGCAGTATTTT. It yields the protein CASSVLAEGGTQYF. J is TRBJ2-3 and V is TRBV9; 7 bases fit TRBD2. Germline CDR1 reads SGDLS; CDR2 reads YYNGEE. The trim removed 1 base at V and 8 bases at J, leaving 7 bases unmatched. CDR3 length equals 14 residues.

This chain uses TRBV7-9 with TRBJ1-1; D may be TRBD1 (5 bases). The CDR3 is 19 amino acids. CDR1 SEHNR and CDR2 FQNEAQ come from the germline V gene (reference sequence). The V gene lost 1 base and the J gene lost 5 bases, with 26 bases spanning the gap. CDR3: CASSLGMRTLQGGATEAFF. In DNA, the CDR3 is TGTGCCAGCAGCTTAGGGATGAGGACCCTGCAGGGCGGAGCGACTGAAGCTTTCTTT.

V gene TRBV30 combines with J gene TRBJ1-4; maybe TRBD1 (6 bases). Germline assignment: CDR1 GTSNPN and CDR2 SVGIG (reference sequence). V was clipped by 0 bases and J by 0 bases, with 8 bases between them. The CDR3 runs 15 residues. CDR3 protein: CAWSVQGATNEKLFF. The CDR3 region has the DNA TGTGCCTGGAGTGTACAGGGAGCAACTAATGAAAAACTGTTTTTT.

V is TRBV7-3 and J is TRBJ2-5, with D uncertain. The germline gives CDR1 SGHTA, CDR2 FQGTGA. With 4 bases removed from V and 6 bases from J, the gap between germline ends came to 15 bases. This CDR3 is 14 amino acids long. CDR3 sequence (DNA): TGTGCCAGCAGCTCGTTGGGGTTGGGGAAGACCCAGTACTTC. Translation: CASSSLGLGKTQYF.

The chain carries TRBV7-9 and TRBJ1-5; maybe TRBD1 (5 bases). There are 14 residues in the CDR3. Trimming shortened V by 2 bases and J by 7 bases, and 12 bases separated the two germline ends. Germline CDR1 and CDR2: SEHNR and FQNEAQ (reference sequence). CDR3 sequence reads: CASSLSLEGQPQHF. CDR3 in DNA: TGTGCCAGCAGCTTATCCTTAGAGGGGCAGCCCCAGCATTTT. Drawing the rest from reference TRBV7-9 and TRBJ1-5, the complete variable domain is DTGVSQNPRHKITKRGQNVTFRCDPISEHNRLYWYRQTLGQGPEFLTYFQNEAQLEKSRLLSDRFSAERPKGSFSTLEIQRTEQGDSAMYLCASSLSLEGQPQHFGDGTRLSIL.

This rearrangement joins TRBV19 to TRBJ2-7, with 13 bases matching TRBD2. Germline values: CDR1 LNHDA, CDR2 SQIVND (reference sequence). After removal of 5 bases from V and 3 bases from J, the junction contained 10 bases not matched to a gene. This CDR3 spans 17 amino acids. This CDR3 reads CASSSGLAGLPGYEQYF. CDR3 sequence (DNA): TGTGCCAGTAGTTCGGGACTAGCGGGGCTCCCGGGCTACGAGCAGTACTTC.

This chain joins TRBV28 and TRBJ2-5; 8 nucleotides align to TRBD2. Judging by the DNA end, TRBJ2-7 fits better; the J call may be wrong. Looked up from germline, CDR1 is MDHEN and CDR2 is SYDVKM. The CDR3 has 14 amino acids. CDR3 sequence reads: CASRGSGSNYEQYF. The DNA for the CDR3 is TGTGCCAGCAGGGGGAGCGGGAGCAACTACGAGCAGTACTTC.

The chain recombines TRBV7-6 with TRBJ2-2; 7 bases match TRBD1. Per the germline V gene, CDR1 is SGHVS and CDR2 is FNYEAQ. The V segment lost 1 base and the J segment 6 bases; nucleotides outside the gene matches: 2. This CDR3 region has 14 residues. CDR3 amino acids: CASSLEGGAGELFF. The CDR3 DNA follows: TGTGCCAGCAGCTTAGAAGGGGGCGCCGGGGAGCTGTTTTTT.

The chain combines TRBV18 with TRBJ2-7, with 7 positions matching TRBD1. With 1 base clipped from V and 3 bases from J, the junction kept 3 bases outside the gene matches. The CDR3 has 14 residues. CDR1 and CDR2 (germline): KGHSH, LQKENI. CDR3 region: CASSPLDRDYEQYF. The CDR3 DNA reads TGTGCCAGCTCACCACTCGACAGGGACTACGAGCAGTACTTC.

The rearrangement joins TRBV30 to TRBJ2-2; the match to TRBD1 covers 7 bases. The germline V gene has CDR1 GTSNPN and CDR2 SVGIG (reference sequence). Losses at the gene ends were 1 base for V and 6 bases for J; bases not matched to a gene: 11. The CDR3 totals 16 residues. CDR3 in DNA: TGTGCCTGGAGTGGGCAGGGGGTTCAGAGGTCCGGGGAGCTGTTTTTT. Translation: CAWSGQGVQRSGELFF.

This sequence joins TRBV7-8 and TRBJ1-2, with D possibly matching TRBD1 (6 bases). Trimming took off 2 bases at V and 5 bases at J, with 9 bases between the two ends. The CDR3 has 13 residues. The germline CDR1 and CDR2 sequences are SGHVS and FQNEAQ. The CDR3 DNA reads TGTGCCAGCAGCTTATCCACAGGGTATGGCTACACCTTC. This translates into CASSLSTGYGYTF.

The V call is TRBV7-2, the J call TRBJ2-3; a weak D match, TRBD2 (6 bases). The V and J ends lost 0 bases and 1 base respectively, with 11 bases between them. Germline CDR1 is SGHTA and CDR2 is FQGNSA. The CDR3 runs 16 residues. The CDR3 nucleotides read TGTGCCAGCAGCTTAGCTAGCGGAGCGGGCACAGATACGCAGTATTTT. It translates to CASSLASGAGTDTQYF.

The chain joins TRBV5-8 to TRBJ2-3; TRBD2 matches at 16 bases. CDR3 length equals 16 residues. V was clipped by 4 bases and J by 5 bases; unmatched bases: 4. CDR1 and CDR2 from the germline V gene are SGHTS and YDEGEE. The DNA of the CDR3 is TGTGCCAGCAGCCCGGGACTAGCGGGAGGGCAAGATACGCAGTATTTT. Translation: CASSPGLAGGQDTQYF.

This chain uses TRBV6-5 with TRBJ1-1; D is ambiguous. CDR1 is MNHEY, CDR2 SVGAGI, per germline. CDR3 length: 14 residues. The V and J ends lost 0 bases and 4 bases respectively, with 9 bases between them. The CDR3 loop is CASSYSNRGTEAFF. The DNA of the CDR3 is TGTGCCAGCAGTTACTCAAATCGGGGCACTGAAGCTTTCTTT.

This clone came up once. The junction departs from the called germline gene at one end, perhaps through a read error. Other DNA sequences in this sample translate to the same CDR3. This chain joins TRBV18 and TRBJ2-4, with unresolved D. This CDR3 has 14 amino acids. CDR1 and CDR2 from the germline V gene are KGHSH and LQKENI. The CDR3 DNA is TGTGCCAGTTCACCCGTCGAAGCCAAAAACATTCAGTACTTC. It translates to CASSPVEAKNIQYF.

The chain links TRBV28 to TRBJ1-1; perhaps TRBD1 as D (5 bases). The CDR3 covers 14 residues. V dropped 3 bases and J dropped 2 bases, with 10 bases sitting between them. The germline V gene encodes CDR1 MDHEN and CDR2 SYDVKM. The chain's CDR3 is CASSFAGTNTEAFF. CDR3 sequence (DNA): TGTGCCAGCAGTTTCGCGGGGACTAACACTGAAGCTTTCTTT.

This clone has a single count. This rearrangement joins TRBV9 to TRBJ1-3; TRBD1 matches at 12 bases. V lost 0 bases and J lost 0; bases outside the gene matches: 10. Germline CDR1 reads SGDLS; CDR2 reads YYNGEE. CDR3 size: 20 residues. DNA for the CDR3: TGTGCCAGCAGCGTAGCCCCGGGACAGGGGGCGTCAAACTCTGGAAACACCATATATTTT. This encodes CASSVAPGQGASNSGNTIYF.

The V and J genes are TRBV5-1 and TRBJ1-5, with D maybe TRBD1 (5 bases). The ends were cut back, 0 bases at V and 3 bases at J, with 10 bases in the middle. The CDR3 extends over 15 amino acids. Germline V gene data show CDR1 as SGHRS and CDR2 as YFSETQ. CDR3 DNA: TGCGCCAGCAGCTTGGGCGGCAGGGTCAATCAGCCCCAGCATTTT. Its translation: CASSLGGRVNQPQHF.

This chain joins TRBV18 and TRBJ2-7, with 10 nucleotides matching TRBD2. J was trimmed by 0 bases and V by 5 bases; bases with no gene match: 4. Germline CDR1 is KGHSH and CDR2 is LQKENI. The CDR3 is made up of 15 amino acids. In DNA form, the CDR3 reads TGTGCCAGCTCAACCGGGACTAGCGCCTCCTACGAGCAGTACTTC. Translating it yields CASSTGTSASYEQYF.

The chain uses TRBV2 and TRBJ2-7; a weak D match, TRBD2 (6 bases). This CDR3 contains 13 residues. The V end lost 7 bases, the J end lost 3 bases, and 13 bases lay between the germline ends. The germline V gene has CDR1 SNHLY and CDR2 FYNNEI. CDR3 sequence reads: CASKRDSVYEQYF. DNA of the CDR3: TGTGCCAGCAAAAGGGACTCAGTCTACGAGCAGTACTTC.

The J gene is TRBJ2-7, the V gene TRBV18; possibly TRBD2 for D (6 bases). From germline, CDR1 is KGHSH and CDR2 LQKENI. The V and J ends lost 1 base and 7 bases respectively, with 14 bases between them. The CDR3 length is 14 residues. DNA for the CDR3: TGTGCCAGCTCACCACTGGCGGGGCGGGTAGAGCAGTACTTC. Its translation: CASSPLAGRVEQYF.

This clone has a single count. The V gene is TRBV25-1, the J gene TRBJ1-2; D unclear. This CDR3 is 15 amino acids long. CDR1 and CDR2 (germline): MGHDK, SYGVNS. V lost 2 bases and J lost 4, with 14 bases in between. CDR3 residues: CASSETNRAGYGYTF. The CDR3 region has the DNA TGTGCCAGCAGTGAAACTAATCGGGCGGGCTATGGCTACACCTTC.

V usage is TRBV5-1 and J usage is TRBJ2-5; 7 positions match TRBD1. Germline loops: CDR1 SGHRS, CDR2 YFSETQ. V lost 3 bases to trimming and J lost 5 bases; unmatched junction nucleotides: 13. This CDR3 spans 16 amino acids. CDR3 in amino acids: CASSSTRQGRGETQYF. The CDR3 DNA sequence: TGCGCCAGCAGCTCCACAAGACAGGGCCGAGGGGAGACCCAGTACTTC.

In DNA, the CDR3 is TGTGCCAGCAGCTCCAGATTGAACACTGAAGCTTTCTTT. Translation gives CASSSRLNTEAFF. V gene TRBV28 combines with J gene TRBJ1-1; D unresolved. This CDR3 contains 13 residues. Trimming removed 6 bases at V and 0 bases at J, with 8 bases between. CDR1 and CDR2 (germline): MDHEN, SYDVKM.

The rearrangement joins TRBV2 to TRBJ2-7; 7 nucleotides agree with TRBD1. V lost 6 bases to trimming and J lost 3 bases; unmatched junction nucleotides: 2. CDR1 SNHLY and CDR2 FYNNEI come from the germline V gene. The length of the CDR3 is 12 residues. CDR3 coding DNA: TGTGCCAGCAGCCGGGACAGCTACGAGCAGTACTTC. Its translation is CASSRDSYEQYF.